The clone carrying this T cell receptor (beta chain) was observed once. This specimen belongs to a study of T cell changes during pregnancy in multiple sclerosis. Sequencing was performed with immunoSEQ multiplex PCR; in TCRdb, only in-frame clones are kept and a portion is missing. Here the sample spans about 68,000 clones, 90% being singletons. Trimming removed 5 bases from V and 3 bases from J, with 18 bases in between. The germline CDR1 and CDR2 sequences are SGHVS and FNYEAQ. This CDR3 spans 16 amino acids. The chain combines TRBV7-6 with TRBJ2-3, with D possibly matching TRBD2 (7 bases). Sequences were derived from peripheral blood, sampled in the third trimester of pregnancy. This TCR was recovered from a female donor with multiple sclerosis, enrolled in a pregnancy study. CDR3 in amino acids: CASSLQGGGPTDTQYF. The DNA of the CDR3 is TGTGCCAGCAGCCTACAAGGGGGGGGACCAACAGATACGCAGTATTTT.